Presented here are 14 T cell receptor beta chains from one specimen sequenced in a study of blood T cell repertoires in COVID-19. The data were produced by immunoSEQ multiplex PCR, yet TCRdb's version contains in-frame clones alone and is incomplete. In the table there are 310,000 or so clones, about 88% of which are singletons. Sequencing used PBMCs or T cells enriched from blood (not recorded which). These receptors were collected from a woman in her thirties or forties who had recovered from COVID-19.

This chain connects TRBV7-9 to TRBJ2-2; D is undetermined. V gave up 1 base and J gave up 3 bases, with 6 bases separating them. Per the germline V gene, CDR1 is SEHNR and CDR2 is FQNEAQ (reference sequence). This CDR3 has 14 residues. CDR3 in amino acids: CASSLVRDTGELFF. Written as DNA, the CDR3 is TGTGCCAGCAGCTTAGTACGCGACACCGGGGAGCTGTTTTTT.

About this clone: This sample includes further DNA sequences coding for the same CDR3. The V call is TRBV19, the J call TRBJ1-1, with D uncertain. The CDR3 is 13 amino acids. In germline, CDR1 is LNHDA, CDR2 SQIVND (reference sequence). The germline V and J ends were trimmed by 3 bases and 2 bases, with 7 bases remaining between them. CDR3 sequence reads: CASSILVNTEAFF. CDR3 DNA sequence: TGTGCCAGTAGTATCCTCGTAAACACTGAAGCTTTCTTT.

The rearrangement links TRBV6-4 to TRBJ2-7; TRBD2 matches 11 bases. CDR3 size: 14 residues. V shed 4 bases and J 5 bases; nucleotides not matched to a gene: 4. From germline, CDR1 is MRHNA and CDR2 SNTAGT. CDR3 amino acids: CASSVLAGVDEQYF. DNA of the CDR3: TGTGCCAGCAGTGTACTAGCGGGAGTTGACGAGCAGTACTTC.

V usage is TRBV11-3 and J usage is TRBJ1-6; TRBD1 agrees at 10 bases. CDR1 and CDR2 (germline): SGHNT, YENEEA. The trim removed 3 bases at V and 8 bases at J, leaving 4 bases unmatched. The CDR3 is 15 residues long. Written as DNA, the CDR3 is TGTGCCAGCAGCTTCTCCGGGACAGGGGATTCACCCCTCCACTTT. It encodes CASSFSGTGDSPLHF.

This clone has a single count. This chain connects TRBV10-3 to TRBJ2-3, with 8 nucleotides matching TRBD1. Germline V lookup: CDR1 ENHRY, CDR2 SYGVKD. The trim removed 7 bases at V and 6 bases at J, leaving 9 bases unmatched. This CDR3 is built from 14 residues. The CDR3 region has the DNA TGTGCCATCAAAGGGCAGGGGGCATCGGATACGCAGTATTTT. As protein: CAIKGQGASDTQYF.

This chain connects TRBV4-1 to TRBJ2-2; 9 nucleotides line up with TRBD1. V shed 1 base, J shed 7 bases, and the junction held 4 bases outside the gene matches. Per the germline V gene, CDR1 is MGHRA and CDR2 is YSYEKL. CDR3 length: 15 amino acids. CDR3 sequence reads: CASSQGDRVNGELFF. Here the CDR3 DNA reads TGCGCCAGCAGCCAAGGGGACAGGGTGAACGGGGAGCTGTTTTTT.

J is TRBJ1-2 and V is TRBV28, with D unresolved. The germline gives CDR1 MDHEN, CDR2 SYDVKM. This CDR3 region has 14 residues. V gave up 3 bases and J gave up 6 bases, with 14 bases separating them. CDR3 sequence (DNA): TGTGCCAGCAGTTTCCCACCGGGGTTGGATGGCTACACCTTC. Amino acids: CASSFPPGLDGYTF.

The rearrangement uses TRBV6-5 and TRBJ2-7, with a possible D match to TRBD1 (6 bases). Germline CDR1 MNHEY, CDR2 SVGAGI. The CDR3 is 14 residues long. V lost 0 bases to trimming and J lost 8 bases, with 14 bases between them. The CDR3 coding sequence is TGTGCCAGCAGTTACTCAGCACAGGGTGCGAAGCAGTACTTC. Amino acids: CASSYSAQGAKQYF.

The chain is built from TRBV19 and TRBJ2-2; maybe TRBD1 (5 bases). Germline loops: CDR1 LNHDA, CDR2 SQIVND (reference sequence). Trimming left V 2 bases short and J 2 bases short, with 12 bases between. This CDR3 region has 16 residues. The CDR3, as DNA: TGTGCCAGTAGTATATTTGCAGGGCAAAACACCGGGGAGCTGTTTTTT. Translating gives CASSIFAGQNTGELFF.

The chain joins TRBV28 to TRBJ1-3, with no clear D. Germline CDR1 is MDHEN and CDR2 is SYDVKM. Trimming left V 6 bases short and J 0 bases short, with 12 bases between. The CDR3 covers 15 residues. CDR3 DNA: TGTGCCAGCAGCAGCGTAGAGTTCTCTGGAAACACCATATATTTT. The encoded protein is CASSSVEFSGNTIYF. Complete variable domain (other parts from reference TRBV28 and TRBJ1-3): DVKVTQSSRYLVKRTGEKVFLECVQDMDHENMFWYRQDPGLGLRLIYFSYDVKMKEKGDIPEGYSVSREKKERFSLILESASTNQTSMYLCASSSVEFSGNTIYFGEGSWLTVV.

V and J are TRBV24-1 and TRBJ2-3; 8 positions agree with TRBD2. This CDR3 has 14 residues. Trimming cost V 5 bases and J 4 bases; bases outside gene matches: 4. Germline assignment: CDR1 KGHDR and CDR2 SFDVKD. CDR3 sequence: CATSGSGSADTQYF. CDR3 DNA: TGTGCCACCAGTGGGAGCGGGAGCGCAGATACGCAGTATTTT.

The rearrangement links TRBV30 to TRBJ2-2; 8 bases are shared with TRBD1. This CDR3 comprises 13 residues. J was trimmed by 7 bases and V by 3 bases; bases with no gene match: 4. Germline CDR1 is GTSNPN and CDR2 is SVGIG (reference sequence). The CDR3 region has the DNA TGTGCCTGGAGCCGGACAGGGTTCGGGGAGCTGTTTTTT. Translating gives CAWSRTGFGELFF.

The chain has TRBV5-1 and TRBJ1-5; the match to TRBD1 covers 7 bases. CDR1 and CDR2 from the germline V gene are SGHRS and YFSETQ. With 4 bases clipped from V and 2 bases from J, the junction kept 3 bases outside the gene matches. The CDR3 runs 14 residues. The CDR3 DNA follows: TGCGCCAGCAGCATGCAGGGGGGCAATCAGCCCCAGCATTTT. Its protein product is CASSMQGGNQPQHF.

The chain recombines TRBV19 with TRBJ2-3; a possible D gene is TRBD2 (5 bases). Germline CDR1 LNHDA, CDR2 SQIVND (reference sequence). CDR3 length: 15 residues. Trimming shortened V by 1 base and J by 2 bases, and 10 bases separated the two germline ends. CDR3 loop: CASSIAPGNTDTQYF. The CDR3, as DNA: TGTGCCAGTAGTATAGCCCCCGGGAACACAGATACGCAGTATTTT.